Detailed here is one TCR beta chain. Its binding antigen is unknown. Base qualities are not provided; no much larger clone lies one nucleotide away. TCR CDR3 regions were amplified from genomic DNA by multiplex PCR using the deep immunoSEQ assay. For each cell subset, the extracted genomic DNA was distributed evenly across all wells of several immunoSEQ 96-well plates, and each plate served as one replicate. Each replicate PCR for sorted subsets received about 200 ng genomic DNA, equal to about 30,000 T cell genomes. The purified libraries were quantified using a Qubit 3.0 fluorometer, sized with a Bioanalyzer 2100, and then quantified again using the KAPA Library Quantification kit. Every immunoSEQ 96-well plate was sequenced on a separate single-read 150-cycle Illumina NextSeq 550 flow cell. From the authors' description of their analysis: Because the immunoSEQ output included only junctional sequences and no quality scores, the filtering could not be the same as the filtering used for full-length reads. To assign V/J genes and CDR3, sequences were annotated using PyIR, a Python wrapper for IgBLAST v1.9, with IMGT germline references. Reads with weak V/J assignments (E-value above 1e-6), missing CDR3, stop codons, out-of-frame junctions, or ambiguous translated residues were removed. V3J clonotypes were defined as sequences sharing the same inferred V gene, J gene, and CDR3 amino acid sequence. To compute the percentage overlap between repertoires, the number of shared unique clonotypes was divided by the size of the smaller repertoire. Richness of each repertoire was evaluated using RTK rarefaction, the Chao1 estimator, and Recon v2.1 estimates of unobserved clonotypes. For all TCRbeta clonotypes obtained by the gDNA method from a few donors, generation probabilities were computed with OLGA. The source is immuneACCESS, and TCRdb retained only in-frame sequences with V and J called. Part of the clones is not carried over; for the studies checked, unresolved V genes explain less than half of this, and the remainder is unexplained. V and J calls and clone size are those listed in that table; D and trimming were worked out from the DNA. Recorded for this sample are some 690,000 clones; around 90% of them occurred a single time. 34% of the sample belongs to the ten largest clones.

These data come from a study of shared clonotypes between healthy human individuals (TCRdb year 2020). Study-level background: The cohort comprised two women and a few men aged 18 to 49 years. For each donor, CD4 naive and CD4 memory were each given three plates, CD8 naive was given two plates, and CD8 memory was given one plate. Blood TCR repertoires of five healthy adults were deeply sequenced to estimate repertoire size and the extent of clonotype sharing between individuals. Libraries were prepared and TCR repertoires were sequenced by different laboratories using diverse techniques, in order to increase sequencing depth and limit assay-specific biases. Between about 0.9 and 9 billion PBMCs per donor were obtained by leukapheresis.

From the cysteine through the phenylalanine, the CDR3 covers 15 amino acids. The read is trimmed to its CDR3 DNA, 45 bases read in frame from base 1. CDR1 is given as SGHNT and CDR2 as YENEEA, both from the germline V gene. Cut back by 5 bases and 4 bases, the V and J ends lie 15 bases apart. Donors were healthy HIV-negative adults with no recently reported acute infections or vaccinations. Every donor was a Caucasian adult residing in Nashville, Tennessee, USA. CD8 memory samples combined magnetically selected CD45RO+ cells with CCR7-negative CD45RA+ effector memory (TemRA) cells. Blood was collected by leukapheresis, and PBMCs were isolated by Ficoll-Histopaque density gradient centrifugation and then cryopreserved in liquid nitrogen vapor phase. Purity and quantity of every magnetically sorted T cell population were checked by analytical flow cytometry. Genomic DNA was isolated from each sorted fraction and quantified by UV absorbance on a Nanodrop 2000c.

Results the study describes overall, beyond this receptor: Higher generation probabilities were observed for clonotypes shared by all four sorted-subset donors than for non-shared clonotypes. Naive subsets generally had larger estimated clonotype richness than memory subsets. Sampling was limited to blood, and TCR repertoires in tissue likely differ from TCR repertoires in blood. Because the study included only a small number of donors, the genetic and exposure-history diversity represented was limited. Pairwise subsampling indicated that sequencing depth was expected to affect the degree of clonotype sharing among donors. Rarefaction of sorted-subset datasets indicated incomplete sequencing despite the large sequencing depth. When four donors were compared, the shared fraction of clonotypes was around 4.6% for naive CD4, roughly 3.4% for naive CD8, roughly 2.3% for memory CD4, and 0.3% to 0.5% for memory CD8.

This TCR came from a man in his late teens or twenties in good health. Some clones in this sample may be carry-over from other donors' samples. Sequenced sample: memory CD8+ T cells from PBMCs. Interpreted using the paper, the cell subset or site label stands for: CD45RO+ cells pooled with CCR7-negative TemRA cells. This sequence uses TRBV11-3 and TRBJ1-3; the D gene is not confidently resolved. The CDR3 protein sequence reads: CASSPRPTTGNTIYF. Read as DNA, the sequence is TGTGCCAGCAGCCCCCGACCTACTACAGGAAACACCATATATTTT.